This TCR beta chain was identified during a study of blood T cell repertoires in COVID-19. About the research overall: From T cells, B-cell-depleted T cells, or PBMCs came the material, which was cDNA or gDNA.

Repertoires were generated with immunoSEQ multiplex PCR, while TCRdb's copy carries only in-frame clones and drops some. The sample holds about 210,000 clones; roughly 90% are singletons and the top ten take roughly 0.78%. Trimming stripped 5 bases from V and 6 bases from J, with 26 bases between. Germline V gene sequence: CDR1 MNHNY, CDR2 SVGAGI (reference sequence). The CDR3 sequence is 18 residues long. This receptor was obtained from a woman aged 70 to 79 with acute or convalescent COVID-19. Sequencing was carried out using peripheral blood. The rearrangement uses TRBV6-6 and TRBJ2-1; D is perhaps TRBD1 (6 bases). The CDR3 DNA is TGTGCCAGCAGTCAATACCGGGACATCCCAAAGAGGTTCAATGAGCAGTTCTTC. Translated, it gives CASSQYRDIPKRFNEQFF.